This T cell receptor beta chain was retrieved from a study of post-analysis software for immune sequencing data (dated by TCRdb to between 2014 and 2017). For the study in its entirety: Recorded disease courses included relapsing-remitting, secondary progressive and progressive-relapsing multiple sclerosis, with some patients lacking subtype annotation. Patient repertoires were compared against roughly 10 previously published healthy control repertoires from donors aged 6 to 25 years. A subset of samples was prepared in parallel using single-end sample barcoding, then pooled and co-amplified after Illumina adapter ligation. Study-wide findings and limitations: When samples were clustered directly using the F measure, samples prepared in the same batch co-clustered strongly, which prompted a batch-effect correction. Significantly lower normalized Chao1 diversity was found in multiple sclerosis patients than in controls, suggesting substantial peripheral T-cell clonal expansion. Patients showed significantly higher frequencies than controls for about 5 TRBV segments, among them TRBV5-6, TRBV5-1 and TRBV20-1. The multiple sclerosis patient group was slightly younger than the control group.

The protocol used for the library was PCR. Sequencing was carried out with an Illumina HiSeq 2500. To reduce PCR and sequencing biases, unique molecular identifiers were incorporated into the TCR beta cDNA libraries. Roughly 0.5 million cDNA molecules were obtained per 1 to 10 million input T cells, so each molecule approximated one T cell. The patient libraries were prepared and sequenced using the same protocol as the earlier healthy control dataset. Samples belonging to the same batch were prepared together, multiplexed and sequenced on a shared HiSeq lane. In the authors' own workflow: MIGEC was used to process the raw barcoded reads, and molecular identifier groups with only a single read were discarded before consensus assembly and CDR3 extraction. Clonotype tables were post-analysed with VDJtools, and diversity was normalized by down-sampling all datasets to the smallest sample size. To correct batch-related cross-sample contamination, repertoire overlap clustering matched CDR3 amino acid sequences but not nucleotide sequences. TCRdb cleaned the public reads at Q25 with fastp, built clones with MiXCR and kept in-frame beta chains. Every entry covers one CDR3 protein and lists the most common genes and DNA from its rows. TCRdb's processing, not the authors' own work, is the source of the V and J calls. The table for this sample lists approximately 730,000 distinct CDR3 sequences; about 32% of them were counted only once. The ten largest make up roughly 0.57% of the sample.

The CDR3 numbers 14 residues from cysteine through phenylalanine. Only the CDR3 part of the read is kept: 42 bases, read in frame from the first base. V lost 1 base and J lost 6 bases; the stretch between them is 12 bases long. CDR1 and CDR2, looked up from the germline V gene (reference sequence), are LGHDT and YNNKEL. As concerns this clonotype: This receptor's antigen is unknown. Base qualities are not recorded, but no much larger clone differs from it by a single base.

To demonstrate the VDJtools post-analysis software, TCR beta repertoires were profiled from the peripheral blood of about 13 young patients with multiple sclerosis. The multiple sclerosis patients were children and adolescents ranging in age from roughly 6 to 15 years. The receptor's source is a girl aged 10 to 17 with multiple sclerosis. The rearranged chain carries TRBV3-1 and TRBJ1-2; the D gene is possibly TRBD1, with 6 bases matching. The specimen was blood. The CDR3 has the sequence CASSQGDRRNGYTF. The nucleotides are TGTGCCAGCAGCCAAGGTGACAGGAGGAATGGCTACACCTTC.